The 12 T cell receptor beta chains in this list originate from one sample, sequenced in a study of blood T cell repertoires in COVID-19 (dated by TCRdb to about 2020). The library came from the immunoSEQ multiplex PCR assay. This is the immuneACCESS table as TCRdb keeps it, with only in-frame sequences that have V and J called. A part of the clones is gone; compared with another copy, unresolved V genes explain less than half, and the rest is unexplained. Within this sample are 95,000 to 150,000 clones, with 75% to 90% of them counted one time only. The ten largest clones add up to about 4.5% of the sample. The sample taken for sequencing was peripheral blood. These receptors were obtained from a man aged 35 to 55 with acute or convalescent COVID-19.

V usage is TRBV30 and J usage is TRBJ2-7; tentative D call: TRBD1 (6 bases). The CDR3 is 14 amino acids. V lost 3 bases, J lost 3 bases, and 15 bases lay in between. CDR1 and CDR2 (germline): GTSNPN, SVGIG (reference sequence). The CDR3 DNA reads as TGTGCCTGGAGGGGTAGGACAGACATCTACGAGCAGTACTTC. Translation: CAWRGRTDIYEQYF.

The chain links TRBV6-1 to TRBJ1-2; the D is unclear. The CDR3 is made up of 12 amino acids. The germline V gene has CDR1 MNHNS and CDR2 SASEGT. V was shortened by 0 bases and J by 5 bases, with 4 bases between the two germline ends. The DNA for the CDR3 is TGTGCCAGCAGTGAAGCTGAGTATGGCTACACCTTC. It specifies CASSEAEYGYTF.

In this sample, this clone turned up once. J is TRBJ2-3 and V is TRBV27; 7 bases align to TRBD1. Trimming cost V 0 bases and J 4 bases; bases outside gene matches: 10. The germline V gene encodes CDR1 MNHEY and CDR2 SMNVEV (reference sequence). This CDR3 spans 17 amino acids. The CDR3 sequence is CASSLSIGPQGADTQYF. CDR3 DNA: TGTGCCAGCAGTTTATCCATAGGCCCGCAGGGGGCAGATACGCAGTATTTT.

This sequence joins TRBV11-2 and TRBJ1-5, with 11 bases matching TRBD1. CDR1 is SGHAT and CDR2 is FQNNGV in the germline V gene. The CDR3 length is 15 residues. V was clipped by 1 base and J by 4 bases; unmatched bases: 0. The CDR3 DNA reads TGTGCCAGCAGCTTAGGGGACAGGGGGAATCAGCCCCAGCATTTT. It encodes CASSLGDRGNQPQHF.

This clone was seen only a few times. The genes are TRBV18 and TRBJ2-1; D might be TRBD1 (5 bases). The CDR3 loop spans 17 amino acids. Germline values: CDR1 KGHSH, CDR2 LQKENI. V lost 4 bases to trimming and J lost 1 base, with 17 bases between them. CDR3 protein: CASSRGGDSVSYNEQFF. CDR3 bases: TGTGCCAGCTCACGAGGCGGCGACAGCGTATCCTACAATGAGCAGTTCTTC.

The rearrangement joins TRBV12-3 or TRBV12-4 to TRBJ2-1, with unresolved D. The ends were cut back, 5 bases at V and 2 bases at J, with 7 bases in the middle. The CDR3 runs 13 residues. The CDR3 DNA is TGTGCCAGCAGTCCCGTCCCCTACAATGAGCAGTTCTTC. Its translation is CASSPVPYNEQFF.

The chain has TRBV10-3 and TRBJ1-3; D not resolved. Per germline, CDR1 ENHRY and CDR2 SYGVKD. The CDR3 runs 14 residues. V lost 0 bases to trimming and J lost 4 bases, with 7 bases between them. This chain's CDR3 is CAISESNSGNTIYF. In DNA form, the CDR3 reads TGTGCCATCAGTGAGTCGAACAGCGGAAACACCATATATTTT.

The genes are TRBV7-4 and TRBJ2-7, with TRBD1 matching over 9 bases. J was trimmed by 3 bases and V by 1 base; bases with no gene match: 1. The length of the CDR3 is 14 residues. Per germline, CDR1 SGHVT and CDR2 SQSDAQ. CDR3 amino acids: CASSLGDRVYEQYF. The CDR3 DNA reads as TGTGCCAGCAGCTTAGGGGACAGGGTCTACGAGCAGTACTTC.

This chain joins TRBV5-4 and TRBJ2-7, with 8 bases identical to TRBD1. The germline V gene has CDR1 SGHNT and CDR2 YYREEE (reference sequence). CDR3 length equals 13 residues. The J segment lost 0 bases and the V segment lost 9 bases, leaving 5 bases of the junction unmatched. The CDR3 DNA reads TGTGCCATCAACAGGGGGAACTCCTACGAGCAGTACTTC. It specifies CAINRGNSYEQYF. The entire variable domain, with the rest obtained from reference TRBV5-4 and TRBJ2-7, is as follows: ETGVTQSPTHLIKTRGQQVTLRCSSQSGHNTVSWYQQALGQGPQFIFQYYREEENGRGNFPPRFSGLQFPNYSSELNVNALELDDSALYLCAINRGNSYEQYFGPGTRLTVT.

This rearrangement joins TRBV19 to TRBJ1-5; 7 positions match TRBD1. The length of the CDR3 is 19 residues. V lost 4 bases to trimming and J lost 0 bases; unmatched junction nucleotides: 15. Germline-derived CDR1 and CDR2 are LNHDA and SQIVND (reference sequence). The CDR3 loop reads CASSTTWTGAKYSNQPQHF. The DNA of the CDR3 is TGTGCCAGTAGTACGACCTGGACAGGAGCTAAATATAGCAATCAGCCCCAGCATTTT.

V usage is TRBV29-1 and J usage is TRBJ2-6; D remains ambiguous. V lost 6 bases to trimming and J lost 1 base, with 7 bases between them. The germline gives CDR1 SQVTM, CDR2 ANQGSEA. CDR3 length: 13 amino acids. This chain's CDR3 is CSVTPSGANVLTF. CDR3 coding DNA: TGCAGCGTGACTCCATCTGGGGCCAACGTCCTGACTTTC.

The V gene is TRBV5-4, the J gene TRBJ2-2, with D possibly being TRBD1 (6 bases). V was cut by 7 bases and J by 4 bases, with 14 bases left in between. The CDR3 contains 14 residues. CDR1 is SGHNT, CDR2 YYREEE, per germline (reference sequence). The CDR3 region is CASGRGSGTGELFF. Written as DNA, the CDR3 is TGTGCCAGCGGAAGGGGGAGCGGCACCGGGGAGCTGTTTTTT.